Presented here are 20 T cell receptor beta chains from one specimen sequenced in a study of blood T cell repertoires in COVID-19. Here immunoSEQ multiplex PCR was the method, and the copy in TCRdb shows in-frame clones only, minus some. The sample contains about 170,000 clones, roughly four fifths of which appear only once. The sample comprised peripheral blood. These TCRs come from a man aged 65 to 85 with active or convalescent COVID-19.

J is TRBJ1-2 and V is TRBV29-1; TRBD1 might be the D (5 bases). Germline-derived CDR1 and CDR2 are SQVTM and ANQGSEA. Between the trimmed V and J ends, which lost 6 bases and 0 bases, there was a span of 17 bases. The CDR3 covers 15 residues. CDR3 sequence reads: CSVATGDRPNYGYTF. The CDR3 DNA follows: TGCAGCGTAGCGACCGGTGACAGACCTAACTATGGCTACACCTTC.

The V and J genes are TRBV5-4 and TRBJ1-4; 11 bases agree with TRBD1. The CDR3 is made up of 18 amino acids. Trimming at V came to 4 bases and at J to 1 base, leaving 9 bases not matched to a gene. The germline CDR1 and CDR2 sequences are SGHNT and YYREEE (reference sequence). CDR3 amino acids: CASSERTGGALTNEKLFF. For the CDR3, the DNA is TGTGCCAGCAGCGAGCGGACAGGGGGCGCATTAACTAATGAAAAACTGTTTTTT.

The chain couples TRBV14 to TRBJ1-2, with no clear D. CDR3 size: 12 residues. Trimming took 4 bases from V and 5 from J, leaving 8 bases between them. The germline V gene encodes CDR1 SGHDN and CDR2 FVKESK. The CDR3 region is CASSPGLYGYTF. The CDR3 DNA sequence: TGTGCCAGCAGCCCAGGCCTGTATGGCTACACCTTC.

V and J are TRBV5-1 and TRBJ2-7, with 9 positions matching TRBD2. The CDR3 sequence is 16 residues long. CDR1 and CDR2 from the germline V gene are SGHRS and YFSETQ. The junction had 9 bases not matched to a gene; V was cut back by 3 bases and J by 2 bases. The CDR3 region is CASSSYSSGTTYEQYF. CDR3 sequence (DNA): TGCGCCAGCAGCTCATATTCTAGCGGGACTACCTACGAGCAGTACTTC.

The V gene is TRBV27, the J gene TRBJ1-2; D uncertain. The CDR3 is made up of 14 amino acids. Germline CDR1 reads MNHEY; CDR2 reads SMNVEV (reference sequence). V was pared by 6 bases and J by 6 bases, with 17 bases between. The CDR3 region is CASSASTSLNGYTF. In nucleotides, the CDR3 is TGTGCCAGCAGCGCTTCCACATCGTTGAATGGCTACACCTTC.

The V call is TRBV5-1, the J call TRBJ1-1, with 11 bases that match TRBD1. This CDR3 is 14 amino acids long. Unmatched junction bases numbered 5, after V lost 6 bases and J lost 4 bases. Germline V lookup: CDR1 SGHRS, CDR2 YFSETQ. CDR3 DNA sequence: TGCGCCAGCACACGGGGGACAGGGGGCACTGAAGCTTTCTTT. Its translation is CASTRGTGGTEAFF.

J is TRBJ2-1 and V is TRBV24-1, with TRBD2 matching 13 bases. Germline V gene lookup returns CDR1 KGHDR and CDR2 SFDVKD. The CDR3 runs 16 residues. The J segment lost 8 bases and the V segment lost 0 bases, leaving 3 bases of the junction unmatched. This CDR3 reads CATSDLTSGRADEQFF. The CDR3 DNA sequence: TGTGCCACCAGTGATTTGACTAGCGGGAGGGCAGATGAGCAGTTCTTC.

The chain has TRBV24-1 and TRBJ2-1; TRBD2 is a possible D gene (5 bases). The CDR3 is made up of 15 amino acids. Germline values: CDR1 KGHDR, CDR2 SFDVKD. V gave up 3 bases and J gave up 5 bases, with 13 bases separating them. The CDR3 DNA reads TGTGCCACCAGTGATCCGACGAGGGAGCACAATGAGCAGTTCTTC. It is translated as CATSDPTREHNEQFF.

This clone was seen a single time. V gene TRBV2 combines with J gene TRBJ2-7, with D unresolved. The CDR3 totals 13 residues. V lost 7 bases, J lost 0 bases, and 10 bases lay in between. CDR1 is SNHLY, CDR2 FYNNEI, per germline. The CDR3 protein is CASTTDSSYEQYF. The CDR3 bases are TGTGCCAGCACAACCGATAGCTCCTACGAGCAGTACTTC.

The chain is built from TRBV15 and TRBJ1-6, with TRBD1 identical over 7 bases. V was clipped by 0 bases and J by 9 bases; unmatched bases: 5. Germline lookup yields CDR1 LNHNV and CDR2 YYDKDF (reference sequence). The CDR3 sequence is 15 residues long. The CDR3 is CATSRERDSGSPLHF. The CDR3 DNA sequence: TGTGCCACCAGCAGAGAACGGGACAGTGGTTCACCCCTCCACTTT.

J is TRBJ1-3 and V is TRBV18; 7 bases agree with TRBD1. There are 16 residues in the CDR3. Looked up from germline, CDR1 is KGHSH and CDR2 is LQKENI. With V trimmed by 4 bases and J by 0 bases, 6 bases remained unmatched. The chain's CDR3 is CASSQDRSHSGNTIYF. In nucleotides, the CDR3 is TGTGCCAGCTCACAGGACAGGTCACACTCTGGAAACACCATATATTTT.

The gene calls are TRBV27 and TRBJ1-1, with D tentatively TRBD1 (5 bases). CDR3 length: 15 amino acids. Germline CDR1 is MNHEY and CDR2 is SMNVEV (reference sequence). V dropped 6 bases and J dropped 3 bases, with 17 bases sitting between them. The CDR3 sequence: CASRTAGPGDTEAFF. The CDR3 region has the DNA TGTGCCAGCAGGACAGCGGGACCCGGGGACACTGAAGCTTTCTTT.

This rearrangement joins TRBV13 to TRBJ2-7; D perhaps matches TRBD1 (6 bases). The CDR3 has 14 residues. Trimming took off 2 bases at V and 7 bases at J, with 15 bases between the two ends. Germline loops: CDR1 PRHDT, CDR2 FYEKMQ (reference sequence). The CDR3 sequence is CASSLYRAMGEQYF. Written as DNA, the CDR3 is TGTGCCAGCAGCTTATACAGGGCCATGGGGGAGCAGTACTTC.

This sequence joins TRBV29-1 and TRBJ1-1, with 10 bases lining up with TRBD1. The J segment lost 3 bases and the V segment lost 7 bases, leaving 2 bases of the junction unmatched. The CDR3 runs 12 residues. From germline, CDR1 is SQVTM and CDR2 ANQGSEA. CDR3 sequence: CSGGTGDTEAFF. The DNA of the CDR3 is TGCAGCGGAGGGACAGGGGACACTGAAGCTTTCTTT. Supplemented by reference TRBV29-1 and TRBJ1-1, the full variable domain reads SAVISQKPSRDICQRGTSLTIQCQVDSQVTMMFWYRQQPGQSLTLIATANQGSEATYESGFVIDKFPISRPNLTFSTLTVSNMSPEDSSIYLCSGGTGDTEAFFGQGTRLTVV.

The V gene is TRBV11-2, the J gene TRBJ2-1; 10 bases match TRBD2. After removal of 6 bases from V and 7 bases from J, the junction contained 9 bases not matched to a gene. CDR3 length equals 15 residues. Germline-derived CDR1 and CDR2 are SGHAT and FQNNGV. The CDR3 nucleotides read TGTGCCAGCAGACCCCCGGGACTAGCGTCTAATGAGCAGTTCTTC. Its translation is CASRPPGLASNEQFF.

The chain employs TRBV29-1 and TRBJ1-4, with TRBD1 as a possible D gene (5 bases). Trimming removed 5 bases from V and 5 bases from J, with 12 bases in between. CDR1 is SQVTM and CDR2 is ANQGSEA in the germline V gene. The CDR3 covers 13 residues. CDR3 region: CSVRSGPNEKLFF. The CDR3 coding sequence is TGCAGCGTTAGGTCAGGGCCGAATGAAAAACTGTTTTTT.

CDR3 coding DNA: TGTGCCAGCAGCTTGACAGGGGTCAATCAGCCCCAGCATTTT. This encodes CASSLTGVNQPQHF. The chain has TRBV5-5 and TRBJ1-5; 7 bases fit TRBD1. Germline values: CDR1 SGHKS, CDR2 YYEKEE (reference sequence). This CDR3 is 14 amino acids long. The V gene end was trimmed by 1 base and the J gene end by 3 bases; junction bases not matched to a gene: 1.

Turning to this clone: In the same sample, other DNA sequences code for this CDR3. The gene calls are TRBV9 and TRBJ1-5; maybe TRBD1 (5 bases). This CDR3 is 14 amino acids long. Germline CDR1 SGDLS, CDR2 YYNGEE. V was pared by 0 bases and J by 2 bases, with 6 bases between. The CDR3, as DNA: TGTGCCAGCAGCGTAGGGGGGGGCAATCAGCCCCAGCATTTT. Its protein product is CASSVGGGNQPQHF.

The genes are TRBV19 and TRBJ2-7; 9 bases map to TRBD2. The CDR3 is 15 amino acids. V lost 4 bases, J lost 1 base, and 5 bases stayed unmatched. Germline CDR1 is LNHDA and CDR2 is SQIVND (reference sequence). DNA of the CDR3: TGTGCCAGTAGTACCAGGCGGGAGGGTTCCTACGAGCAGTACTTC. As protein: CASSTRREGSYEQYF. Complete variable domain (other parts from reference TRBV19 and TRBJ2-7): DGGITQSPKYLFRKEGQNVTLSCEQNLNHDAMYWYRQDPGQGLRLIYYSQIVNDFQKGDIAEGYSVSREKKESFPLTVTSAQKNPTAFYLCASSTRREGSYEQYFGPGTRLTVT.

CDR3 sequence reads: CASSLAASGNTGELFF. As DNA, the CDR3 is TGTGCCAGCAGCTTGGCGGCTAGCGGGAACACCGGGGAGCTGTTTTTT. The V and J genes are TRBV5-4 and TRBJ2-2; 7 bases map to TRBD2. The CDR3 length is 16 residues. Germline-derived CDR1 and CDR2 are SGHNT and YYREEE (reference sequence). V lost 0 bases, J lost 1 base, and 3 bases stayed unmatched.